The sequence of this TCR beta chain was determined in a study of control samples from healthy donors and cancer patients. Trimming removed 7 bases from V and 6 bases from J; junction bases left unmatched: 8. The germline gives CDR1 SQVTM, CDR2 ANQGSEA. This CDR3 contains 13 residues. The repertoire was sequenced with immunoSEQ multiplex PCR; TCRdb's copy has only in-frame clones and lacks some. Among some 130,000 clones listed, approximately 94% were seen once. The sample was PBMCs. The TCR comes from a man aged 45-65 years with head and neck cancer. The V and J genes are TRBV29-1 and TRBJ1-4; TRBD1 matches at 7 bases. The CDR3 bases are TGCAGCGCAGGGGGGGTCGGCCATGAAAAACTGTTTTTT. Protein: CSAGGVGHEKLFF. The variable domain in full, completed from reference TRBV29-1 and TRBJ1-4, reads SAVISQKPSRDICQRGTSLTIQCQVDSQVTMMFWYRQQPGQSLTLIATANQGSEATYESGFVIDKFPISRPNLTFSTLTVSNMSPEDSSIYLCSAGGVGHEKLFFGSGTQLSVL.